The clone carrying this TCR beta chain has ten or more counts. Its antigen is currently unknown. Healthy Caucasians from Russia aged roughly 6 to 90 served as donors. Alongside a J-beta primer mix, a sample-barcoded 5' primer served in a second PCR lasting about 7 to 11 cycles. CDR3-containing paired-end reads numbered at least 2.5 million in each sample. TCRdb reanalysed the 5' RACE reads using MiXCR and keeps one entry per CDR3 protein. Of about 700,000 distinct CDR3 sequences in the sample, about a third are singletons; the top ten hold roughly 14%. V was cut by 1 base and J by 5 bases, with 12 bases left in between. The CDR3 loop spans 14 amino acids. Per germline, CDR1 SGHTA and CDR2 FQGNSA. The sample comes from a study of blood T cells in healthy people across ages. Whole-study findings and limits: TCR beta diversity, measured per million T cells, fell in a roughly linear way with age.

The chain recombines TRBV7-2 with TRBJ2-7, with a tentative D call TRBD2 (5 bases). This TCR derives from an elderly woman in good health. Sequencing input: blood. The CDR3 sequence: CASSLEPAGNEQYF. The CDR3 bases are TGTGCCAGCAGCTTAGAACCCGCCGGGAACGAGCAGTACTTC.